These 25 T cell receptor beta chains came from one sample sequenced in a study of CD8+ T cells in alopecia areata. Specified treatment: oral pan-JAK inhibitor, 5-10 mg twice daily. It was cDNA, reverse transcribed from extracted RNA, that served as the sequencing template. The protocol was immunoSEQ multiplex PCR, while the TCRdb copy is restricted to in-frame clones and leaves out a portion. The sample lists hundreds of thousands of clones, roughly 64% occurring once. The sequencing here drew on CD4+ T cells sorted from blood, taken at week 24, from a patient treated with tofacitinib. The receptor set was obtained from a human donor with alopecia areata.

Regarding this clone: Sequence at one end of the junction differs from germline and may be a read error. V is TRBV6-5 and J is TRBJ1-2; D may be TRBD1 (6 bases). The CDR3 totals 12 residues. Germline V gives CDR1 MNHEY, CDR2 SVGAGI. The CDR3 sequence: CASSYSGGGQVF. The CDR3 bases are TGTGCCAGCAGTTACTCTGGGGGCGGCCAGGTGTTC.

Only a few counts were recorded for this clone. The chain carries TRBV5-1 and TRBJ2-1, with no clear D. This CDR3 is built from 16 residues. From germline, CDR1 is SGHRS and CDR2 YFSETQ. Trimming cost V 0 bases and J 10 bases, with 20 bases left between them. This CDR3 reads CASSLGRKVRTGEQFF. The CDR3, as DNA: TGCGCCAGCAGCTTGGGCAGGAAGGTCCGGACCGGCGAGCAGTTCTTC.

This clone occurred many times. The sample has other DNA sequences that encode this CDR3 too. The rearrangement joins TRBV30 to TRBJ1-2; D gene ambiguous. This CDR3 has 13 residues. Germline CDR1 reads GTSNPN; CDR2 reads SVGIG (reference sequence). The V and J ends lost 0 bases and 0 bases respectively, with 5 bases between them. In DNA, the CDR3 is TGTGCCTGGAGTGTACAAGCTAACTATGGCTACACCTTC. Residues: CAWSVQANYGYTF.

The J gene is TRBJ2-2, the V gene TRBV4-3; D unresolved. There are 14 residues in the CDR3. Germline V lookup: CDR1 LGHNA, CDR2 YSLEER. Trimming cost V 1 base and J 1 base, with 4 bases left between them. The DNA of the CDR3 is TGCGCCAGCAGCCAAGCAGGGAACACCGGGGAGCTGTTTTTT. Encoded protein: CASSQAGNTGELFF.

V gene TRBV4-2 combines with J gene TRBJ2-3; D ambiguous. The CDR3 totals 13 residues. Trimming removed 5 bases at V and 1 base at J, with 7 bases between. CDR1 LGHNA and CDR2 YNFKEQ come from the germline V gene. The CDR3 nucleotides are TGTGCCAGCAGCAGAACTCGCACAGATACGCAGTATTTT. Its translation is CASSRTRTDTQYF.

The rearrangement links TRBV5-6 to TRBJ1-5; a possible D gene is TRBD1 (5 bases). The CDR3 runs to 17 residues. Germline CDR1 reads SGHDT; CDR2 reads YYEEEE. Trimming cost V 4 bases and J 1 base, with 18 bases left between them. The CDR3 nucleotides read TGTGCCAGCAGCGCCAAACCCCGGGGGAGGAGCAATCAGCCCCAGCATTTT. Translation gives CASSAKPRGRSNQPQHF.

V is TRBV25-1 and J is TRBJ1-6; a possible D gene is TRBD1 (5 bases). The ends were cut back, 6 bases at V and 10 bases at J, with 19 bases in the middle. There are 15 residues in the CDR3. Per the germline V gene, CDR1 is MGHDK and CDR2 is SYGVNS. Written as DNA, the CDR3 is TGTGCCAGCAGAGCTCCCGACAGACTTTCCTCACCCCTCCACTTT. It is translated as CASRAPDRLSSPLHF.

CDR3 nucleotide sequence: TGTGCCAGTAGGACGGCCTACGAGCAGTACTTC. This sequence encodes CASRTAYEQYF. The chain couples TRBV19 to TRBJ2-7; D not certain. The CDR3 totals 11 residues. Germline loops: CDR1 LNHDA, CDR2 SQIVND (reference sequence). Trimming shortened V by 6 bases and J by 2 bases, and 5 bases separated the two germline ends.

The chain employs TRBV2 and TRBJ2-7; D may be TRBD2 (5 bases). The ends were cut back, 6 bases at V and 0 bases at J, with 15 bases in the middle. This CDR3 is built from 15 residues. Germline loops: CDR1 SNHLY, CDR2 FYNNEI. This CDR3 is CASRKAGLSSYEQYF. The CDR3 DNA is TGTGCCAGCAGGAAGGCAGGACTGAGCTCCTACGAGCAGTACTTC.

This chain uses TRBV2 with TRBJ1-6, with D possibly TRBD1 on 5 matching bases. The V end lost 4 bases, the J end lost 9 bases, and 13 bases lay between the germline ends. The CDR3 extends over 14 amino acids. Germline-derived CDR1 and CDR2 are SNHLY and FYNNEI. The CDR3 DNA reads TGTGCCAGCAGTGTTCAGGGTTCCACTTCACCCCTCCACTTT. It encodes CASSVQGSTSPLHF.

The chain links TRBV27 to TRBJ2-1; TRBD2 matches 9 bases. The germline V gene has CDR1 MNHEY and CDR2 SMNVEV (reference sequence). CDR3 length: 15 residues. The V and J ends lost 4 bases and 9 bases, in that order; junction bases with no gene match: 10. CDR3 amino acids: CASSSLGGGAPEQFF. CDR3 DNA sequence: TGTGCCAGCAGTTCCCTGGGCGGGGGGGCCCCTGAGCAGTTCTTC.

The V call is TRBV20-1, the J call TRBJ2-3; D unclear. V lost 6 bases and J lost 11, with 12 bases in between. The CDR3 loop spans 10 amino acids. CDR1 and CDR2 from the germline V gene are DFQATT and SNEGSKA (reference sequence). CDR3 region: CSADTRQQYF. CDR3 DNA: TGCAGTGCCGACACCCGCCAGCAGTATTTT.

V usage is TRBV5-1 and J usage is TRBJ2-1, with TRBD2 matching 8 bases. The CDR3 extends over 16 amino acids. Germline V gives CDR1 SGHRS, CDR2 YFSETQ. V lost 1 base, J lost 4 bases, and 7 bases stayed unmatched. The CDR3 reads CASSLSGTREYNEQFF. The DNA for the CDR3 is TGCGCCAGCAGCTTGTCAGGGACTAGGGAATACAATGAGCAGTTCTTC.

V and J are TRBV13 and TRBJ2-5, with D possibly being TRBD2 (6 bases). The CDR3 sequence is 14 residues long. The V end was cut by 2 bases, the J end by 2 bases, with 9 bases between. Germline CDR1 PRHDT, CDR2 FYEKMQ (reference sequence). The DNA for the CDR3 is TGTGCCAGCAGCTTACGACTAGGGCAAGAGACCCAGTACTTC. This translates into CASSLRLGQETQYF.

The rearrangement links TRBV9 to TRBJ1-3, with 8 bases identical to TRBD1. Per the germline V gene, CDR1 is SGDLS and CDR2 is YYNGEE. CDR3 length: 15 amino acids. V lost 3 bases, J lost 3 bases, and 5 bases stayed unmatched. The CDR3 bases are TGTGCCAGCAGCGCGTCTGGACAGGGTGGAAACACCATATATTTT. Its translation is CASSASGQGGNTIYF. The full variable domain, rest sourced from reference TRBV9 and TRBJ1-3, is DSGVTQTPKHLITATGQRVTLRCSPRSGDLSVYWYQQSLDQGLQFLIQYYNGEERAKGNILERFSAQQFPDLHSELNLSSLELGDSALYFCASSASGQGGNTIYFGEGSWLTVV.

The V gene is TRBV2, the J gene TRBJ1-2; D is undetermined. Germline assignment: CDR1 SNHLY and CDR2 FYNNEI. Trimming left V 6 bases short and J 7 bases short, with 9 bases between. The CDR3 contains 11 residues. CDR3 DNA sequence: TGTGCCAGCAGCCCGTACATTGGCTACACCTTC. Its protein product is CASSPYIGYTF.

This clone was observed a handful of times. The CDR3 region has the DNA TGCAGCGTGTGGACAGGGCGAAATTCACCCCTCCACTTT. This translates into CSVWTGRNSPLHF. The gene calls are TRBV29-1 and TRBJ1-6, with 8 bases aligning to TRBD1. This CDR3 is 13 amino acids long. Trimming removed 6 bases from V and 7 bases from J; junction bases left unmatched: 5. Germline-derived CDR1 and CDR2 are SQVTM and ANQGSEA.

CDR3 coding DNA: TGTGCCAGCAGCTTCAGGGGACAGACCAATCAGCCCCAGCATTTT. Translating gives CASSFRGQTNQPQHF. The rearrangement joins TRBV9 to TRBJ1-5, with 7 bases that match TRBD1. From germline, CDR1 is SGDLS and CDR2 YYNGEE. This CDR3 contains 15 residues. V gave up 4 bases and J gave up 3 bases; unmatched junction bases: 7.

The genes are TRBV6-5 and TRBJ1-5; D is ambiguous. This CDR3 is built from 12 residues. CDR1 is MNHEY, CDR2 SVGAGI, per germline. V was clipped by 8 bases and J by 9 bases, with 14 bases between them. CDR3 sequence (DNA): TGTGCCAGCCATACCGAAGGGAGGCCCCAGCATTTT. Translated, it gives CASHTEGRPQHF.

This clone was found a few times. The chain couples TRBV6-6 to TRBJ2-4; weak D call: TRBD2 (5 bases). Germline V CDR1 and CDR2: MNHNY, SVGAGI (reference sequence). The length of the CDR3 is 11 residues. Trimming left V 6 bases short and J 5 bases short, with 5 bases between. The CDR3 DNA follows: TGTGCCAGCAGGCGGGAAAACATTCAGTACTTC. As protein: CASRRENIQYF.

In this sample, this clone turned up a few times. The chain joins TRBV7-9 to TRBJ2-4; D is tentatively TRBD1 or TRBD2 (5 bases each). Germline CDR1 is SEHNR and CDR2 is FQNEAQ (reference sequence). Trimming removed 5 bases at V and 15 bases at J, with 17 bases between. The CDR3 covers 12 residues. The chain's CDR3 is CASSMLGGDSYF. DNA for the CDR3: TGTGCCAGCAGCATGCTTGGGGGAGACTCGTACTTC.

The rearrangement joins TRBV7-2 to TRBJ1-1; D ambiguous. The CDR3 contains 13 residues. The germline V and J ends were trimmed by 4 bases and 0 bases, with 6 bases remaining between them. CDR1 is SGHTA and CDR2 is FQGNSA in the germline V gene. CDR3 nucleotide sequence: TGTGCCAGCAGCTCCGCCATGAACACTGAAGCTTTCTTT. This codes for CASSSAMNTEAFF.

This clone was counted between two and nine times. The CDR3 is CSVGRGQGYEQYF. The CDR3, as DNA: TGCAGCGTTGGAAGGGGACAGGGGTACGAGCAGTACTTC. The chain recombines TRBV29-1 with TRBJ2-7, with 10 bases that match TRBD1. The CDR3 consists of 13 residues. Germline loops: CDR1 SQVTM, CDR2 ANQGSEA. V lost 4 bases, J lost 4 bases, and 4 bases stayed unmatched.

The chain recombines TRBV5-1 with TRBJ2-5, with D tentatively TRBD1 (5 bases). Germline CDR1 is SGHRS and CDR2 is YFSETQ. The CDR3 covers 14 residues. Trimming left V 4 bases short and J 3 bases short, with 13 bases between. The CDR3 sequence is CASSSDSSEETQYF. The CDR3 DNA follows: TGCGCCAGCAGCAGCGACAGTTCTGAAGAGACCCAGTACTTC.

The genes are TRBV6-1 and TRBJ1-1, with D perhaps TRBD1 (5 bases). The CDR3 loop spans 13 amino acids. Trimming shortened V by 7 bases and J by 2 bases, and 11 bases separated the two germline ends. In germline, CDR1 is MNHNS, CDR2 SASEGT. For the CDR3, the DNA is TGTGCCAGCAAAACCAGGGACAACACTGAAGCTTTCTTT. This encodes CASKTRDNTEAFF.